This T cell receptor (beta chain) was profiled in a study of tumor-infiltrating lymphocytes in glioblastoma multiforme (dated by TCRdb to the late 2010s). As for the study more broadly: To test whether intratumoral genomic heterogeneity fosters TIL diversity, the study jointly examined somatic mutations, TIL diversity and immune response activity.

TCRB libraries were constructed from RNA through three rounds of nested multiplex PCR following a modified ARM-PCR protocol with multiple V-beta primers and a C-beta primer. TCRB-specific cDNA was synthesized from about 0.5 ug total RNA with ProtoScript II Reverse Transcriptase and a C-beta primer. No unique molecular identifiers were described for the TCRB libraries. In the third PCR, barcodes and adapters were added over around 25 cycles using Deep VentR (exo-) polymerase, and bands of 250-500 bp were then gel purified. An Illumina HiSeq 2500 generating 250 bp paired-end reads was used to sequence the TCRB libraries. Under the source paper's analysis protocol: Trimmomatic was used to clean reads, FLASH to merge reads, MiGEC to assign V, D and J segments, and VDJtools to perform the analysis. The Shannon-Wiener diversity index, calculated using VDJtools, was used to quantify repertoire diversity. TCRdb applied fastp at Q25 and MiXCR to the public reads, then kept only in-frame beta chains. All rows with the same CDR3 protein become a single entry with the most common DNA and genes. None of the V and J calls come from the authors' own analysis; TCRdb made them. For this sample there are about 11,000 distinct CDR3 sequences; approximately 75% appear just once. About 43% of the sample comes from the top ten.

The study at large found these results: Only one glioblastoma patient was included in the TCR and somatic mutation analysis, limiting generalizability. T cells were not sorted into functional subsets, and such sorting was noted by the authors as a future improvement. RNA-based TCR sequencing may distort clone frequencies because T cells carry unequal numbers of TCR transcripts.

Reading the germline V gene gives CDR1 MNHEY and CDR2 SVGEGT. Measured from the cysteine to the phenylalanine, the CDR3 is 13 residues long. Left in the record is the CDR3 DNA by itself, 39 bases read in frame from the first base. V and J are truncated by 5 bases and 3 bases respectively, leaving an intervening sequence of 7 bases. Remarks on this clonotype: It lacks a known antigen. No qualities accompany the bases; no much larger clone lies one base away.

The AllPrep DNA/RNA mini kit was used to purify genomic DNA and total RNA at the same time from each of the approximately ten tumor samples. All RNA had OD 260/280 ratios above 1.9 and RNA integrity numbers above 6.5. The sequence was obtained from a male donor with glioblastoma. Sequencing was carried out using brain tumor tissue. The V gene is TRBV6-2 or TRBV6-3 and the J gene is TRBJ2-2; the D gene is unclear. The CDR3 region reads CASSPGDTGELFF. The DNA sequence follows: TGTGCCAGCAGTCCGGGCGACACCGGGGAGCTGTTTTTT.